This paragraph reports one T cell receptor (beta chain). This clone was seen just once. The clone's antigen remains unknown. No much larger clonotype is one base removed from it; base qualities were not supplied. TCRbeta CDR3 regions were amplified from genomic DNA using the immunoSEQ Assay, a bias-controlled multiplex PCR. Regarding the original processing steps: Nucleated cell counts per sample were estimated from amplification of reference gene primers within the assay. To quantify the absolute abundance of each unique TCRbeta CDR3 rearrangement, sequence reads were collapsed and filtered. For each sample, productive Simpson clonality was calculated as the square root of Simpson's diversity index across productive rearrangements. Sourced from immuneACCESS, this table was stored by TCRdb with only in-frame sequences that have V and J called. A share of the clones is absent; for the studies checked, an unresolved V gene accounts for under half, and the remainder has no known explanation. From that table come the V and J calls and clone size; the DNA was used to work out D and trimming. Here the sample has over 95,000 clones; roughly 80% occur a single time. The ten largest make up less than 11% of the sample.

This sample was taken from a study of blood T cell repertoires in COVID-19 (dated by TCRdb to the early 2020s). In the study overall: Samples from collaborators originated in the United States, Italy and Spain and spanned both the acute and convalescent phases of COVID-19. The material from the prospective study consisted of cDNA or gDNA derived from T cells, B-cell-depleted T cells, or PBMCs. Nearly every sample came with metadata listing a de-identified subject ID, COVID-19 status, age in years and sex. Where available, HLA class I and class II types were obtained from metadata supplied by the sample provider rather than from assay-based typing. Samples were obtained from the ongoing ImmuneRACE study (first 160 participants) and from about 1,300 subjects provided by 6 global collaborators. The dataset comprised deeply sampled blood TCRbeta repertoires from subjects exposed to, actively infected with, or recovered from COVID-19. A freely available public database, intended as a resource for researchers studying the immune response to SARS-CoV-2, is where the repertoires were released. Beyond this particular receptor, the publication reports: The amount of clinical and demographic metadata varied by source and participant and was provided uncurated.

Collaborating institutions collected whole blood in K2EDTA tubes following their own protocols. Collaborator samples were shipped for TCRbeta analysis as frozen whole blood, isolated PBMCs, or DNA extracted from either sample type. Specimen: peripheral blood. The receptor was derived from a human donor in a cohort sampled during active COVID-19.

The bases are TGTGCCAGCGGGACAAGGCCCACCGGGGAGCTGTTTTTT. Translated, it reads CASGTRPTGELFF. The chain is assembled from TRBV9 and TRBJ2-2; D gene: possibly TRBD1, on 6 matching bases. Its CDR3 holds 13 amino acids, cysteine through phenylalanine. The kept DNA is CDR3 alone, 39 bases in frame from the first base. V is clipped by 7 bases and J by 4 bases, and the sequence between their germline boundaries is 11 bases long. CDR1 and CDR2 are read off the germline V gene as SGDLS and YYNGEE.